The 5 T cell receptor beta chains below were found in one sample sequenced in a study of cytomegalovirus exposure and HLA in healthy donors. PCR used 60 Vbeta primers and 13 Jbeta primers. The method was immunoSEQ multiplex PCR; TCRdb's version includes in-frame clones alone and lacks a portion of them. The sample yields roughly 220,000 clones, of which the top ten take up around 1.1%. The material sequenced was PBMCs. The receptors were sampled from a girl aged 2-10 years in good health and CMV-seropositive.

The CDR3 sequence: CASTSSGDFTSGANVLTF. CDR3 coding DNA: TGTGCCAGCACCTCATCGGGGGATTTCACCTCTGGGGCCAACGTCCTGACTTTC. This rearrangement joins TRBV27 to TRBJ2-6, with D possibly matching TRBD2 (6 bases). Trimming left V 7 bases short and J 0 bases short, with 19 bases between. The CDR3 loop spans 18 amino acids. Germline values: CDR1 MNHEY, CDR2 SMNVEV (reference sequence).

The chain joins TRBV7-9 to TRBJ2-2; TRBD1 matches at 10 bases. Germline V lookup: CDR1 SEHNR, CDR2 FQNEAQ (reference sequence). J lost 3 bases, V lost 3 bases, and 10 bases had no gene match. The CDR3 runs 18 residues. The DNA for the CDR3 is TGTGCCAGCAGCTTGCGGAATAAGGGGACAGGGGACACCGGGGAGCTGTTTTTT. Protein: CASSLRNKGTGDTGELFF.

The rearrangement links TRBV7-9 to TRBJ1-1, with a tentative D call TRBD1 (6 bases). CDR3 length: 15 amino acids. Germline CDR1 and CDR2: SEHNR and FQNEAQ (reference sequence). V was clipped by 2 bases and J by 1 base, with 11 bases between them. The CDR3 region is CASSLTGMKNTEAFF. The DNA for the CDR3 is TGTGCCAGCAGCTTAACAGGGATGAAGAACACTGAAGCTTTCTTT.

The chain has TRBV15 and TRBJ2-3; 12 bases map to TRBD2. Germline CDR1 LNHNV, CDR2 YYDKDF (reference sequence). The CDR3 extends over 15 amino acids. V lost 8 bases to trimming and J lost 4 bases; unmatched junction nucleotides: 7. CDR3 nucleotide sequence: TGTGCCACCGGGTTGACTAGCGGGAGACCAGATACGCAGTATTTT. It codes for CATGLTSGRPDTQYF. Filled out from reference TRBV15 and TRBJ2-3, the complete variable domain reads DAMVIQNPRYQVTQFGKPVTLSCSQTLNHNVMYWYQQKSSQAPKLLFHYYDKDFNNEADTPDNFQSRRPNTSFCFLDIRSPGLGDTAMYLCATGLTSGRPDTQYFGPGTRLTVL.

J is TRBJ2-7 and V is TRBV10-3, with a tentative D call TRBD2 (6 bases). The CDR3 has 13 residues. With 11 bases removed from V and 6 bases from J, the gap between germline ends came to 20 bases. Looked up from germline, CDR1 is ENHRY and CDR2 is SYGVKD. CDR3 DNA: TGTGCCTTTGGAGGGCAGGAGCCCCGCGAGCAGTACTTC. Amino acid sequence: CAFGGQEPREQYF.